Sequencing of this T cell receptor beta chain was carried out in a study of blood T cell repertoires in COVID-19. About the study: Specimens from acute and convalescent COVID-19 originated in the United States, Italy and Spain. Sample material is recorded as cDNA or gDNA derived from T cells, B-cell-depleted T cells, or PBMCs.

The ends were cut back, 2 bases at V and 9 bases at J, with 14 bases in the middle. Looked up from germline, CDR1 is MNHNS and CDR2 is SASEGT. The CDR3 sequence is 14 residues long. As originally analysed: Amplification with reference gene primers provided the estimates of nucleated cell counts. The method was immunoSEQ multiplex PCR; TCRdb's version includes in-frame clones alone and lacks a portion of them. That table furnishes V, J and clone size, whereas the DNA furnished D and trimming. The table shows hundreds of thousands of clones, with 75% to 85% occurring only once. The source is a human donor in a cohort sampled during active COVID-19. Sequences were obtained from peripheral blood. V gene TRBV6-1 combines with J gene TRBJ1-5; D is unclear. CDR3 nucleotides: TGTGCCAGCAGTGAATTCCTCTCGGGATCGCCCCAGCATTTT. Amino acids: CASSEFLSGSPQHF.